The 23 T cell receptor beta chains below come from one sample, sequenced in a study of blood T cells in healthy people across ages. Together with a sample-barcoded 5' primer, a J-beta primer mix was included in a second PCR lasting about 6 to 12 cycles. TCRdb reanalysed the 5' RACE reads using MiXCR and keeps one entry per CDR3 protein. The sample holds approximately 800,000 distinct CDR3 sequences, about 55% seen once. Sequencing was performed on blood. These TCRs come from an older man in good health.

This sequence joins TRBV5-6 and TRBJ2-5, with TRBD2 matching over 8 bases. With the DNA end fitting TRBJ2-7 better, the J assignment may be wrong. The CDR3 is 15 residues long. Germline V gene sequence: CDR1 SGHDT, CDR2 YYEEEE. DNA of the CDR3: TGTGCCAGCAGCCCGGGGGTGTGGCGGGAGGACGAGCAGTACTTC. Translation: CASSPGVWREDEQYF.

The CDR3 nucleotides read TGTGCCAGCAGTTCCAGGACTAGCGGGTATTCCTCCTACAATGAGCAGTTCTTC. This translates into CASSSRTSGYSSYNEQFF. V gene TRBV27 combines with J gene TRBJ2-1; 11 bases agree with TRBD2. V gave up 4 bases and J gave up 0 bases; unmatched junction bases: 8. The CDR3 consists of 18 residues. Germline V lookup: CDR1 MNHEY, CDR2 SMNVEV (reference sequence).

The chain combines TRBV20-1 with TRBJ2-5; D is unresolved. The J call may not be correct, given that the DNA end is closer to TRBJ2-7. The CDR3 totals 13 residues. Germline CDR1 DFQATT, CDR2 SNEGSKA (reference sequence). CDR3 loop: CSAREGRYYEQYF. The CDR3 DNA sequence: TGCAGTGCTAGAGAGGGCAGATACTACGAGCAGTACTTC.

The V call is TRBV19, the J call TRBJ2-1, with D unresolved. Trimming pared 2 bases from V and 0 bases from J, leaving 5 bases between. Germline V gene sequence: CDR1 LNHDA, CDR2 SQIVND (reference sequence). The CDR3 consists of 14 residues. The CDR3 region has the DNA TGTGCCAGTAGTATAACTTACTCCTACAATGAGCAGTTCTTC. Translated: CASSITYSYNEQFF.

This clonotype was counted a few times. This chain connects TRBV10-3 to TRBJ2-1, with a weak D call TRBD2 (6 bases). The CDR3 is 15 amino acids. Trimming stripped 7 bases from V and 4 bases from J, with 17 bases between. Germline CDR1 ENHRY, CDR2 SYGVKD. CDR3 sequence: CAITAGLSRYNEQFF. The CDR3 DNA reads TGTGCCATCACCGCGGGACTTAGTCGGTACAATGAGCAGTTCTTC.

This chain joins TRBV3-1 and TRBJ2-5; a weak D match, TRBD1 (5 bases). The CDR3 length is 14 residues. Deletions cut 4 bases from V and 2 bases from J, with 11 bases between. In germline, CDR1 is LGHDT, CDR2 YNNKEL (reference sequence). CDR3 bases: TGTGCCAGCAGCCCAGGGTCCCCACAAGAGACCCAGTACTTC. Translating gives CASSPGSPQETQYF.

CDR3 residues: CSAQGLAGELFF. CDR3 sequence (DNA): TGCAGCGCACAGGGTTTGGCCGGGGAGCTGTTTTTT. The chain is built from TRBV29-1 and TRBJ2-2, with D perhaps TRBD1 (6 bases). The CDR3 contains 12 residues. Per germline, CDR1 SQVTM and CDR2 ANQGSEA. V dropped 7 bases and J dropped 6 bases, with 12 bases sitting between them.

V and J are TRBV5-8 and TRBJ2-3, with D unresolved. The germline V and J ends were trimmed by 2 bases and 8 bases, with 9 bases remaining between them. The CDR3 sequence is 12 residues long. Germline loops: CDR1 SGHTS, CDR2 YDEGEE. In DNA form, the CDR3 reads TGTGCCAGCAGCTTTGCGAAACCTACGCAGTATTTT. This gives the protein CASSFAKPTQYF.

The genes are TRBV2 and TRBJ2-7; 7 bases line up with TRBD2. CDR3 length: 16 amino acids. CDR1 SNHLY and CDR2 FYNNEI come from the germline V gene. V was clipped by 1 base and J by 2 bases; unmatched bases: 8. The CDR3 DNA sequence: TGTGCCAGCAGTGAAGATTTGGCTAGCGGCCCCTACGAGCAGTACTTC. Translation: CASSEDLASGPYEQYF.

This chain links TRBV6-5 with TRBJ2-7; tentative D call: TRBD1 (6 bases). The V gene's germline CDR1 is MNHEY and CDR2 SVGAGI. V was trimmed by 6 bases and J by 6 bases, leaving 15 bases between them. This CDR3 comprises 13 residues. CDR3 loop: CASSRQVTCEQYF. As DNA, the CDR3 is TGTGCCAGCAGCAGACAGGTCACCTGCGAGCAGTACTTC.

This clonotype was counted only a few times. The chain combines TRBV4-1 with TRBJ2-1; no clear D. Trimming shortened V by 2 bases and J by 3 bases, and 5 bases separated the two germline ends. Germline V gene data show CDR1 as MGHRA and CDR2 as YSYEKL. This CDR3 is 13 amino acids long. The CDR3 DNA sequence: TGCGCCAGCAGCCAAACGATCTACAATGAGCAGTTCTTC. Residues: CASSQTIYNEQFF.

The rearrangement joins TRBV20-1 to TRBJ1-4; tentative D call: TRBD1 (6 bases). Trimming removed 0 bases at V and 8 bases at J, with 16 bases between. Germline CDR1 is DFQATT and CDR2 is SNEGSKA (reference sequence). CDR3 length: 15 residues. The CDR3 loop reads CSARDRSQGHEKLFF. DNA for the CDR3: TGCAGTGCTAGAGATAGGAGCCAGGGACACGAAAAACTGTTTTTT.

The chain has TRBV25-1 and TRBJ1-4; D is unresolved. There are 16 residues in the CDR3. Trimming removed 4 bases from V and 7 bases from J, with 19 bases in between. Germline CDR1 and CDR2: MGHDK and SYGVNS. The CDR3 is CASSAYQGSMGEKLFF. CDR3 nucleotides: TGTGCCAGCAGTGCCTATCAAGGGTCGATGGGTGAAAAACTGTTTTTT.

The chain employs TRBV5-1 and TRBJ2-5; 8 bases align to TRBD2. The ends lost 2 bases at V and 4 bases at J; junction bases unmatched: 10. The length of the CDR3 is 16 residues. Germline V gene sequence: CDR1 SGHRS, CDR2 YFSETQ. In DNA form, the CDR3 reads TGCGCCAGCAGCTTAACCCCGGGAGGGGGAGGAGAGACCCAGTACTTC. Its protein product is CASSLTPGGGGETQYF.

This clonotype was picked up a small number of times. The chain combines TRBV6-1 with TRBJ1-2; 7 positions match TRBD1. CDR1 and CDR2 from the germline V gene are MNHNS and SASEGT. Trimming at V came to 4 bases and at J to 8 bases, leaving 10 bases not matched to a gene. This CDR3 is built from 14 residues. The CDR3 DNA reads TGTGCCAGCAGTGGCACAGGGGTATCGGCCGGCTACACCTTC. Translating gives CASSGTGVSAGYTF.

The chain has TRBV11-1 and TRBJ2-5; maybe TRBD2 (6 bases). Germline CDR1 is SGHAT and CDR2 is FQDESV (reference sequence). The CDR3 is 17 amino acids. Trimming removed 5 bases from V and 5 bases from J, with 24 bases in between. CDR3 protein: CASSPRWADPGRETQYF. The CDR3, as DNA: TGTGCCAGCAGCCCACGATGGGCGGACCCGGGGAGGGAGACCCAGTACTTC.

V and J are TRBV2 and TRBJ2-5; D may be TRBD1 or TRBD2 (7 bases each). The V end was cut by 6 bases, the J end by 4 bases, with 15 bases between. Germline V gene lookup returns CDR1 SNHLY and CDR2 FYNNEI. This CDR3 spans 14 amino acids. The CDR3 protein is CASSFQGGIETQYF. The CDR3 nucleotides read TGTGCCAGCAGCTTCCAGGGGGGGATAGAGACCCAGTACTTC.

The rearrangement uses TRBV20-1 and TRBJ2-5, with no clear D. V lost 2 bases to trimming and J lost 2 bases, with 15 bases between them. Germline V lookup: CDR1 DFQATT, CDR2 SNEGSKA (reference sequence). The CDR3 runs 15 residues. The chain's CDR3 is CSARTFLTRQETQYF. The DNA for the CDR3 is TGCAGTGCTAGAACTTTCCTGACCCGTCAAGAGACCCAGTACTTC.

Turning to this clonotype: One end of the junction varies from germline; a read error may be responsible. V is TRBV12-3 or TRBV12-4 and J is TRBJ2-6, with D possibly matching TRBD2 (6 bases). The CDR3 loop spans 21 amino acids. The CDR3: CASSFRRRGAEPSSGANVPTF. In DNA form, the CDR3 reads TGTGCCAGCAGTTTTCGCCGTCGCGGGGCAGAGCCGTCCTCTGGGGCCAACGTCCCGACTTTC.

The gene calls are TRBV7-2 and TRBJ1-1; the D is unclear. This CDR3 region has 14 residues. The germline V and J ends were trimmed by 1 base and 7 bases, with 13 bases remaining between them. Germline V lookup: CDR1 SGHTA, CDR2 FQGNSA. DNA of the CDR3: TGTGCCAGCAGCTTAGGAGTTACGGTTGGTGAAGCTTTCTTT. Amino acid sequence: CASSLGVTVGEAFF.

This clonotype was seen more than once but under ten times. The V and J genes are TRBV20-1 and TRBJ1-5, with 8 bases aligning to TRBD1. The CDR3 sequence is 16 residues long. From germline, CDR1 is DFQATT and CDR2 SNEGSKA (reference sequence). V lost 6 bases and J lost 0; bases outside the gene matches: 10. The CDR3 reads CSAATGTGVSNQPQHF. Here the CDR3 DNA reads TGCAGTGCCGCCACCGGGACAGGAGTTAGCAATCAGCCCCAGCATTTT.

The sample holds a few counts of this clonotype. V usage is TRBV20-1 and J usage is TRBJ2-1; D is possibly TRBD1 (5 bases). CDR3 length equals 16 residues. The V end lost 0 bases, the J end lost 4 bases, and 16 bases lay between the germline ends. Germline assignment: CDR1 DFQATT and CDR2 SNEGSKA (reference sequence). The CDR3 spells CSARDTGIAWYNEQFF. The CDR3 DNA reads TGCAGTGCTAGAGATACAGGAATAGCTTGGTACAATGAGCAGTTCTTC.

This sequence joins TRBV5-5 and TRBJ1-5; 7 nucleotides align to TRBD1. The CDR3 loop spans 15 amino acids. Germline V gene lookup returns CDR1 SGHKS and CDR2 YYEKEE (reference sequence). V was pared by 3 bases and J by 0 bases, with 3 bases of the junction left unmatched. CDR3 residues: CASSSGTDSNQPQHF. For the CDR3, the DNA is TGTGCCAGCAGCTCCGGGACAGATAGCAATCAGCCCCAGCATTTT.